This is a list of T cell receptor beta chains from one sample in a study of cytotoxic CD8 clonotypes in ibrutinib-treated CLL. Data came from immunoSEQ multiplex PCR; TCRdb stores just in-frame clones and leaves some out. The top ten hold approximately 8.1% of the sample, which has around 26,000 clones, almost 85% seen once. The sequencing here drew on PBMCs, taken after 24 months of ibrutinib treatment. All receptors derive from a human donor with chronic lymphocytic leukemia. Each CDR3 is given with its conserved first and last residue. A D gene is named only where the DNA matches it firmly. Not every row has a clone size; where given, it reads once, few, many or a size class.

>few|TRBV18|TRBJ2-7|TRBD1
TGTGCCAGCTCACCACCTGGACAGGATGGCCCGAATCAGTACTTC
CASSPPGQDGPNQYF
>NA|TRBV10-2|TRBJ2-3|TRBD1
TGCGCCAGCAGTGAGTCGGTATCGACAGGGAACACAGATACGCAGTATTTT
CASSESVSTGNTDTQYF
>NA|TRBV28|TRBJ2-3|TRBD2
TGTGCCAGCACACCGAGCGGGGGGACTTACACAGATACGCAGTATTTT
CASTPSGGTYTDTQYF
>NA|TRBV5-4|TRBJ2-4|NA
TGTGCCAGCAGCCAAGCCGGACAGACAATAGCCAAAAACATTCAGTACTTC
CASSQAGQTIAKNIQYF
>NA|TRBV7-4|TRBJ1-4|TRBD1
TGTGCCAGCAGCTTACAACTAGCCAGGGGGCATGGAAAACTGTTTTTT
CASSLQLARGHGKLFF
>NA|TRBV5-1|TRBJ2-3|NA
TGCGCCAGCAGCTTGTGGCAGGGCGGAGCAGATACGCAGTATTTT
CASSLWQGGADTQYF
>once|TRBV6-1|TRBJ1-4|NA
TGTGCCAGCAGTGAACCGGGCGAGACCGAAAAACTGTTTTTT
CASSEPGETEKLFF
>NA|TRBV11-1|TRBJ2-1|NA
TGTGCCAGCAGCTTAGCGAGGGAAATACCCTACAATGAGCAGTTCTTC
CASSLAREIPYNEQFF
>once|TRBV4-1|TRBJ2-7|TRBD1
TGCGCCAGCAGCCAAGTGGAGGAGACAGGGGGGGTTGAGCAGTACTTC
CASSQVEETGGVEQYF
>NA|TRBV6-5|TRBJ1-5|TRBD1
TGTGCCAGCAGCCGGGACAGATATAGCAATCAGCCCCAGCATTTT
CASSRDRYSNQPQHF
>NA|TRBV5-8|TRBJ1-3|TRBD1
TGTGCCAGCAGCTCCACACGACTCTCGGACAGGCACTCTGGAAACACCATATATTTT
CASSSTRLSDRHSGNTIYF
>NA|TRBV7-6|TRBJ2-3|NA
TGTGCCAGCAGTCCGGGACCAGATACGCAGTATTTT
CASSPGPDTQYF
>NA|TRBV19|TRBJ1-2|TRBD1
TGTGCCAGCGGCGGGCAGGGGGCCTCTGGCTACACCTTC
CASGGQGASGYTF
>NA|TRBV11-2|TRBJ2-3|TRBD1
TGTGCCAGCAGTAAACGCAGGGGGTATACAGATACGCAGTATTTT
CASSKRRGYTDTQYF
>NA|TRBV19|TRBJ2-5|NA
TGTGCCAGTAACCCGGACAGCTCACAAGAGACCCAGTACTTC
CASNPDSSQETQYF
>NA|TRBV18|TRBJ1-3|NA
TGTGCCAGCCACTCGGGGTCCGGAAACACCATATATTTT
CASHSGSGNTIYF
>NA|TRBV27|TRBJ1-4|NA
TGTGCCAGCAGGAACACAGAGGGCCGCCCGTCTGAAAAACTGTTTTTT
CASRNTEGRPSEKLFF
>NA|TRBV6-1|TRBJ1-2|TRBD1
TGTGCCAGCAGTGAAGCGGTGGGACAGGGGTACGATGGCTACACCTTC
CASSEAVGQGYDGYTF
>NA|TRBV6-1|TRBJ1-2|NA
TGTGCCAGCAGTGAATATACCCGCAACTATGGCTACACCTTC
CASSEYTRNYGYTF
>NA|TRBV7-3|TRBJ2-7|NA
TGTGCCAGCAGCTTCGGTTCCACCTACGAGCAGTACTTC
CASSFGSTYEQYF
>NA|TRBV7-9|TRBJ2-5|NA
TGTGCCAGCAGCCCCGGGGCAGTAGAGACCCAGTACTTC
CASSPGAVETQYF
>NA|TRBV19|TRBJ1-1|NA
TGTGCCAGTAGTGTTCCGGGACAACAGAACACTGAAGCTTTCTTT
CASSVPGQQNTEAFF